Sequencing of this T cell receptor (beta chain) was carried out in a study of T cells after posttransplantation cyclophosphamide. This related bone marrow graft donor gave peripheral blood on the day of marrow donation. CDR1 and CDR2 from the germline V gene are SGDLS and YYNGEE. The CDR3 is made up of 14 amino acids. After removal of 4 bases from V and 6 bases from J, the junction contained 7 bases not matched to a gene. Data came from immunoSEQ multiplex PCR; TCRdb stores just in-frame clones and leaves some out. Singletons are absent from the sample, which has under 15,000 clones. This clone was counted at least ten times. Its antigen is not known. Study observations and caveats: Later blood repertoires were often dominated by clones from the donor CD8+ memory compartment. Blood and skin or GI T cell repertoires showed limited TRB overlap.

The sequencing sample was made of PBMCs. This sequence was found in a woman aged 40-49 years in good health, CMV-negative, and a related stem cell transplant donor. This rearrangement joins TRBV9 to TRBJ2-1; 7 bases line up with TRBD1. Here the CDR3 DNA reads TGTGCCAGCAGCACACGAGGGACAGCCAATGAGCAGTTCTTC. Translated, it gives CASSTRGTANEQFF.